The 5 T cell receptor beta chains given below trace back to one sample, sequenced in a study of T cell repertoires in cytomegalovirus infection. MiXCR, applied by TCRdb to the reads, yields one record per CDR3 protein. Seen here are 200,000 to 300,000 distinct CDR3 sequences, 9% to 15% observed once, and the top ten hold 1.5% to 2%. Sequenced input: PBMCs. Source of these receptors: a human donor in good health (CMV status not recorded). Some clones in this sample may be carry-over from other donors' samples.

A word on this clonotype: Given a much more abundant clone one base away, this may be a read error. CDR3 nucleotides: TGCGCCGGCAGCCTATTACTTCGAATCATGAACACTGAAGCTTTCTTT. Amino acid sequence: CAGSLLLRIMNTEAFF. The chain recombines TRBV4-1 with TRBJ1-1; D unresolved. Germline V gives CDR1 MGHRA, CDR2 YSYEKL. The CDR3 covers 16 residues.

The sample holds many counts of this clonotype. In DNA form, the CDR3 reads TGTGCCAGCAGCCCGAGAACCGCTCGGGGCCACGAGCAGTACTTC. It yields the protein CASSPRTARGHEQYF. The chain employs TRBV7-2 and TRBJ2-7, with D perhaps TRBD1 or TRBD2 (5 bases each). This CDR3 contains 15 residues. Trimming cost V 5 bases and J 5 bases, with 19 bases left between them. The V gene's germline CDR1 is SGHTA and CDR2 FQGNSA.

The chain couples TRBV28 to TRBJ1-2; 9 bases are shared with TRBD1. This CDR3 contains 14 residues. J lost 3 bases, V lost 9 bases, and 8 bases had no gene match. In germline, CDR1 is MDHEN, CDR2 SYDVKM. CDR3 DNA: TGTGCCAGTTCCAACAGGGGGCCAGACTATGGCTACACCTTC. Its protein product is CASSNRGPDYGYTF.

There are many counts of this clonotype. This sequence joins TRBV28 and TRBJ2-7; the D is unclear. V was cut by 2 bases and J by 2 bases, with 7 bases left in between. This CDR3 contains 13 residues. The V gene's germline CDR1 is MDHEN and CDR2 SYDVKM. CDR3 bases: TGTGCCAGCAGTTTAATACAGCCCTACGAGCAGTACTTC. Amino acid sequence: CASSLIQPYEQYF.

In its sample, this clonotype was seen many times. V usage is TRBV11-2 and J usage is TRBJ1-2, with unresolved D. The V and J ends lost 4 bases and 8 bases respectively, with 20 bases between them. Germline values: CDR1 SGHAT, CDR2 FQNNGV. The CDR3 consists of 15 residues. The CDR3 sequence is CASSSVQEAARGYTF. As DNA, the CDR3 is TGTGCCAGCAGCTCGGTCCAGGAGGCCGCCCGGGGCTACACCTTC.